This paragraph covers one T cell receptor (beta chain) sequence. Antigen specificity is unknown. Genomic DNA was employed as the template in profiling TCR beta VDJ and CDR3. TCRdb analysed the reads with MiXCR anew, one entry per CDR3 protein. The repertoire holds roughly 200,000 distinct CDR3 sequences, with roughly 57% as singletons. The sample comes from a study of CD8+CD57+ T cells in acquired aplastic anemia. Study context: Quantities of DNA derived from sorted CD4+ and CD8+ cells averaged approximately 3 ug. About 11 million reads, on average, were obtained for CD4+ cells from healthy donors. The study, taken as a whole, reports: Patients shared about 30 CD8+ CDR3 sequences with controls. With respect to CD8+ Simpson's diversity, patients and controls did not differ significantly.

This CDR3 is 13 amino acids long. The germline V gene has CDR1 SEHNR and CDR2 FQNEAQ (reference sequence). V dropped 2 bases and J dropped 4 bases, with 3 bases sitting between them. The V gene is TRBV7-9, the J gene TRBJ1-6; D remains ambiguous. Specimen: sorted CD4+, CD8+, or CD8+CD57+ T cells (not recorded which) from PBMCs. The clonotype comes from a human donor in good health. DNA for the CDR3: TGTGCCAGCAGCTTAACATATAATTCACCCCTCCACTTT. It specifies CASSLTYNSPLHF.